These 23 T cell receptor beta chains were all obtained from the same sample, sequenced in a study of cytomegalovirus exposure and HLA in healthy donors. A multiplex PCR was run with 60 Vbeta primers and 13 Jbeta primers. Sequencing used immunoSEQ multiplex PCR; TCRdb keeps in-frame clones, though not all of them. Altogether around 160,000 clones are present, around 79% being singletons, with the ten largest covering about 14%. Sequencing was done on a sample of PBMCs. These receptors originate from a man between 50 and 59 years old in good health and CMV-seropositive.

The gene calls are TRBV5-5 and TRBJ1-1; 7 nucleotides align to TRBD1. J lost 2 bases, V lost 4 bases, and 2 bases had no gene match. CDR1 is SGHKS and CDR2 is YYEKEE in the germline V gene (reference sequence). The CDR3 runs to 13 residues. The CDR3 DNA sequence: TGTGCCAGCAGCAGGGACAGTAACACTGAAGCTTTCTTT. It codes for CASSRDSNTEAFF.

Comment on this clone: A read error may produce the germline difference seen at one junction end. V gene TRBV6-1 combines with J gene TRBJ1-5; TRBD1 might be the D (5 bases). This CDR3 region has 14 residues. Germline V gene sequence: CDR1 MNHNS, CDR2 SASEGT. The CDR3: CASSEGEGNQPQHF. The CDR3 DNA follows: TGTGCCAGCAGTGAAGGGGAGGGGAATCAACCCCAGCATTTT.

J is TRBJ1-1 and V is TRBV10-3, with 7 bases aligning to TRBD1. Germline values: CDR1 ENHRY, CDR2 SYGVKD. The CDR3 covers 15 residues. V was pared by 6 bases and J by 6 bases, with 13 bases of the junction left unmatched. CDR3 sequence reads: CAIREGTGVISEAFF. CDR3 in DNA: TGTGCCATCAGAGAAGGTACAGGGGTGATCTCTGAAGCTTTCTTT.

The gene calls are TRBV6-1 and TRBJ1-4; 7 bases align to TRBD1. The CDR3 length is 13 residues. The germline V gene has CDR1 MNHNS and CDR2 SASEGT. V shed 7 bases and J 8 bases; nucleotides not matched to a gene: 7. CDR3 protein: CASNPTGNEKLFF. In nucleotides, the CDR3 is TGTGCCAGCAACCCGACAGGGAACGAAAAACTGTTTTTT.

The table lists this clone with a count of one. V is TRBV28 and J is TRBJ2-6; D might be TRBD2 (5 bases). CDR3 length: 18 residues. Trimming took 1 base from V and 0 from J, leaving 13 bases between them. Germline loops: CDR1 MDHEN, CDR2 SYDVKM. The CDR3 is CASSLSGFTNSGANVLTF. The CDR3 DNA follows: TGTGCCAGCAGTTTATCGGGGTTCACTAACTCTGGGGCCAACGTCCTGACTTTC.

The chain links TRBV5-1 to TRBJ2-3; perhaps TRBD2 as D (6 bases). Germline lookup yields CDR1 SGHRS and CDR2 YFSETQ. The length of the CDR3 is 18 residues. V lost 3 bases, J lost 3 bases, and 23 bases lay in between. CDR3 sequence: CASSWGGGGAQRTDTQYF. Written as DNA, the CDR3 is TGCGCCAGCAGCTGGGGTGGCGGAGGGGCGCAGAGGACAGATACGCAGTATTTT.

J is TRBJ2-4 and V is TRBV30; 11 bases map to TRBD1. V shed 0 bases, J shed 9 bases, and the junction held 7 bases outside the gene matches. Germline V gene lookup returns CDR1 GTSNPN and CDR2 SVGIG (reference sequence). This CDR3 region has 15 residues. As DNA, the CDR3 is TGTGCCTGGAGTGTACTCCCCGGGACAGGGGGCATTCAGTACTTC. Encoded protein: CAWSVLPGTGGIQYF.

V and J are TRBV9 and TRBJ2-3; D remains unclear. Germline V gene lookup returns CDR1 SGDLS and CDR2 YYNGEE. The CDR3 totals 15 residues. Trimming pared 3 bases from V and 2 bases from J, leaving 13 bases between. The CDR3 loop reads CASSARSVNTDTQYF. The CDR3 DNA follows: TGTGCCAGCAGCGCCCGTTCCGTAAACACAGATACGCAGTATTTT. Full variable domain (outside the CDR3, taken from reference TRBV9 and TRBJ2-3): DSGVTQTPKHLITATGQRVTLRCSPRSGDLSVYWYQQSLDQGLQFLIQYYNGEERAKGNILERFSAQQFPDLHSELNLSSLELGDSALYFCASSARSVNTDTQYFGPGTRLTVL.

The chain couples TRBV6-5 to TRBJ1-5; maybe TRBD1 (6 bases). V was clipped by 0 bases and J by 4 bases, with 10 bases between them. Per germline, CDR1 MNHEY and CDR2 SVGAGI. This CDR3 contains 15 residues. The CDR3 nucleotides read TGTGCCAGCAGTTACTCTTCCGGACAGAATCAGCCCCAGCATTTT. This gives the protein CASSYSSGQNQPQHF.

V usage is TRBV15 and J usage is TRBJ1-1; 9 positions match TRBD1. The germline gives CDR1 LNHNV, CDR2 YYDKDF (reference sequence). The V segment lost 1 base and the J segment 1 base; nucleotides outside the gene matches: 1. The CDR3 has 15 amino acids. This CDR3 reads CATSRGGQGNTEAFF. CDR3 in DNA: TGTGCCACCAGCAGAGGGGGACAGGGGAACACTGAAGCTTTCTTT.

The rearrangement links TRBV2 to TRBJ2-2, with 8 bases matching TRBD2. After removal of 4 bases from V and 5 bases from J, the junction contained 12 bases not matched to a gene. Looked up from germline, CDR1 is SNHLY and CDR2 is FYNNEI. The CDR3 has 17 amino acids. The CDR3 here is CASSAARGGEWTGELFF. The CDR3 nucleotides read TGTGCCAGCAGTGCGGCCCGGGGGGGCGAGTGGACCGGGGAGCTGTTTTTT.

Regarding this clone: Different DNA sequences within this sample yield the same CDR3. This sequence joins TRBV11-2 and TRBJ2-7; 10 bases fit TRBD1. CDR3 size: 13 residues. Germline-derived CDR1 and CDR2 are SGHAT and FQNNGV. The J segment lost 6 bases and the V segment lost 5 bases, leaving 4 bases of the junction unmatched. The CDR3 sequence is CASSLDRGSEQYV. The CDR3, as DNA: TGTGCCAGCAGCCTGGACAGGGGGTCCGAGCAGTACGTC.

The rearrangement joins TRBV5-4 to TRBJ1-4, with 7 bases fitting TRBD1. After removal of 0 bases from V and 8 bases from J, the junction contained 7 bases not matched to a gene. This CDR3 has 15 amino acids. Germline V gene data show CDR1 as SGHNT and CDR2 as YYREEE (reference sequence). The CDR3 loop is CASSLANRGGEKLFF. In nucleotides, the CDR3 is TGTGCCAGCAGCTTGGCTAACAGGGGTGGGGAAAAACTGTTTTTT. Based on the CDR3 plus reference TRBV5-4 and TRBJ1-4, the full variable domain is ETGVTQSPTHLIKTRGQQVTLRCSSQSGHNTVSWYQQALGQGPQFIFQYYREEENGRGNFPPRFSGLQFPNYSSELNVNALELDDSALYLCASSLANRGGEKLFFGSGTQLSVL.

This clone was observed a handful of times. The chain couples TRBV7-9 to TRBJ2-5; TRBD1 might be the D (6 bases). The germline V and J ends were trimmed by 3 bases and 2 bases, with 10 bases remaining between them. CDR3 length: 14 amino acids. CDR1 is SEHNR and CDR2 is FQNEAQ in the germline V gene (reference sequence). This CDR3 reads CASSFYRVQETQYF. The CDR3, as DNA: TGTGCCAGCAGCTTTTACAGGGTGCAAGAGACCCAGTACTTC.

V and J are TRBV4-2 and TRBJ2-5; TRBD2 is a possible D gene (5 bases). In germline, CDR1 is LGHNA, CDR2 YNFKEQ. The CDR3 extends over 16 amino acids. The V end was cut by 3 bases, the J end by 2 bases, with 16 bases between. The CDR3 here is CASSQGNGLIQETQYF. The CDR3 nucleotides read TGTGCCAGCAGCCAGGGGAATGGACTTATTCAAGAGACCCAGTACTTC.

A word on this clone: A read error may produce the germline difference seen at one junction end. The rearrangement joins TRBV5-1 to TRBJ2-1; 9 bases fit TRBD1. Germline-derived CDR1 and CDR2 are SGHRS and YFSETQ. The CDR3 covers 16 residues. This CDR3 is CASSLIWTGAYDEQFF. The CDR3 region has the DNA TGCGCCAGCAGCTTAATATGGACAGGGGCCTACGATGAGCAGTTCTTC. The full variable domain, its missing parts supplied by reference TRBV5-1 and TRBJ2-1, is KAGVTQTPRYLIKTRGQQVTLSCSPISGHRSVSWYQQTPGQGLQFLFEYFSETQRNKGNFPGRFSGRQFSNSRSEMNVSTLELGDSALYLCASSLIWTGAYDEQFFGPGTRLTVL.

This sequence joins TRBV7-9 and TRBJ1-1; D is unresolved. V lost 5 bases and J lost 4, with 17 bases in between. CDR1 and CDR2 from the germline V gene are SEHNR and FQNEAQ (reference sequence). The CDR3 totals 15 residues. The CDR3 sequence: CASSPIEVSGTEAFF. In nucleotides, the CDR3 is TGTGCCAGCAGCCCGATCGAGGTTTCTGGCACTGAAGCTTTCTTT.

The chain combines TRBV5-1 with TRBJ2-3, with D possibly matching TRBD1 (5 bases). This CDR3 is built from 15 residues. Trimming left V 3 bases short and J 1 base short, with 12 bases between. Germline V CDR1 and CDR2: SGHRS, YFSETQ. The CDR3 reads CASSSAGKGTDTQYF. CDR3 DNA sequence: TGCGCCAGCAGCTCCGCAGGGAAGGGCACAGATACGCAGTATTTT.

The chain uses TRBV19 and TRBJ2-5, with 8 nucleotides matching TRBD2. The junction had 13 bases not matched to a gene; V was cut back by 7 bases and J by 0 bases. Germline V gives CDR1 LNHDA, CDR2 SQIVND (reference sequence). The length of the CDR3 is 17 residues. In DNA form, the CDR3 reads TGTGCCAGTAAGGGGATGGGAGCGGGGGACAACCAAGAGACCCAGTACTTC. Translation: CASKGMGAGDNQETQYF.

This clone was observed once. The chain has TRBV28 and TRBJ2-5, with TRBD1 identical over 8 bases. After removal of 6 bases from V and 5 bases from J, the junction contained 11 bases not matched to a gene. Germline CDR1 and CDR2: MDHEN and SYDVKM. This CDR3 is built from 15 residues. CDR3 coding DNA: TGTGCCAGCAGGGGTTCGTGGCAGGGGGCTGAGACCCAGTACTTC. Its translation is CASRGSWQGAETQYF.

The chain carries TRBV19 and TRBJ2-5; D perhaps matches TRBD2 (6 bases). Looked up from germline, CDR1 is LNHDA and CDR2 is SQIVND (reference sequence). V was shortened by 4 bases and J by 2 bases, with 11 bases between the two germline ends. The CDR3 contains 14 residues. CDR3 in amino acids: CASSKGLLQETQYF. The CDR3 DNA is TGTGCCAGTAGTAAGGGACTCCTGCAAGAGACCCAGTACTTC.

The CDR3 here is CASSWADNYGYTF. The CDR3 DNA reads as TGTGCCAGCAGCTGGGCCGATAACTATGGCTACACCTTC. The V and J genes are TRBV5-5 and TRBJ1-2; D not resolved. CDR1 SGHKS and CDR2 YYEKEE come from the germline V gene (reference sequence). Trimming took 3 bases from V and 1 from J, leaving 7 bases between them. CDR3 size: 13 residues.

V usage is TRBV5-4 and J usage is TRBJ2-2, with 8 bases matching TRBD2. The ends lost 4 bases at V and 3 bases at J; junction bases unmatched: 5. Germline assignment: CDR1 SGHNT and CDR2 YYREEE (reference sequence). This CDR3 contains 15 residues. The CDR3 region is CASSHGRAYTGELFF. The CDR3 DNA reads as TGTGCCAGCAGCCACGGGAGGGCTTACACCGGGGAGCTGTTTTTT.